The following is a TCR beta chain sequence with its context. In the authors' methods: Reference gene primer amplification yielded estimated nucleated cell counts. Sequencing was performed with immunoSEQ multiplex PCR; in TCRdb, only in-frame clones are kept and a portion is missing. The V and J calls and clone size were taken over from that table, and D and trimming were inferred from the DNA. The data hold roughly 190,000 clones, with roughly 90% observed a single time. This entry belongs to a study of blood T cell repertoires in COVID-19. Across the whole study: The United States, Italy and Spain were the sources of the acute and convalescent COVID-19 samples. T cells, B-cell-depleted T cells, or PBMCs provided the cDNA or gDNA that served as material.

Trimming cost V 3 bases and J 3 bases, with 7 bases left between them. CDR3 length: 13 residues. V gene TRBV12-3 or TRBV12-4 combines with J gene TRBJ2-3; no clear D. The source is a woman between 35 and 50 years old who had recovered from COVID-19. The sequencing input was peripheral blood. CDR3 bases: TGTGCCAGCAGTTTCACGAGAACAGATACGCAGTATTTT. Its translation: CASSFTRTDTQYF.